This T cell receptor (beta chain) derives from a study of cytomegalovirus exposure and HLA in healthy donors. Points from the study as a whole: Among CMV-associated TCR beta chains, most appeared HLA-restricted in a later analysis. In a later analysis, TCR beta V- and J-gene trimming was associated with a missense DCLRE1C variant. Prior analysis indicated that the majority of TCR beta V segments exhibited productivity approximately 90% or approximately 30% of the time.

V lost 7 bases, J lost 5 bases, and 8 bases stayed unmatched. The CDR3 covers 15 residues. The germline gives CDR1 MNHNS, CDR2 SASEGT. As concerns this clone: Its matching antigen is unknown. Other nucleotide sequences in the sample specify the same CDR3.

The PCR used 60 Vbeta and 13 Jbeta primers. Generated by immunoSEQ multiplex PCR, the TCRdb table keeps only in-frame clones and is missing some. The sample holds 110,000 or so clones, around 66% seen once. The sequenced sample was PBMCs. This TCR was recovered from a man in his late teens or twenties in good health and CMV-seropositive. The chain is built from TRBV6-1 and TRBJ1-6; the match to TRBD1 covers 7 bases. The CDR3 DNA reads TGTGCCAGCATTGGAAGGGGGCCCGATAATTCACCCCTCCACTTT. Encoded protein: CASIGRGPDNSPLHF.